This TCR beta chain was captured by sequencing in a study of long-term antiretroviral therapy in people with HIV. The overall study: Initial samples were collected about a decade before the 2015 immediate-ART recommendation. General observations from the study: Relative to transplant donor controls, diversity remained lower despite increasing after ART. Clones that had undergone expansion before ART prevailed in the repertoire throughout all time points.

V trimming: 3 bases; J trimming: 4 bases; junction bases outside the gene matches: 11. The CDR3 spans 17 residues. The germline CDR1 and CDR2 sequences are SEHNR and FQNEAQ (reference sequence). On this clone: Antigen specificity is unknown.

Survey-level immunoSEQ v3.0 assays were run. This table comes from immunoSEQ multiplex PCR, and its TCRdb copy is limited to in-frame clones, with some not included. The data contain fewer than 6,500 clones, around four fifths of them seen just once; the ten biggest clones take up about a tenth. The clonotype comes from a man aged 35 to 55 with HIV. The rearrangement uses TRBV7-9 and TRBJ2-7, with 11 nucleotides matching TRBD1. Sequenced here: unsorted PBMCs, sampled 1.8 years before starting antiretroviral therapy. The CDR3 coding sequence is TGTGCCAGCAGCTTTTCGAGAGCCGGGACAGGGGGTTACGAGCAGTACTTC. It is translated as CASSFSRAGTGGYEQYF.